This TCR beta chain was captured by sequencing in a study of blood T cell repertoires in COVID-19. The wider study: COVID-19 samples, acute and convalescent, were from the United States, Italy and Spain. PBMCs, B-cell-depleted T cells, or T cells were the source of the cDNA or gDNA that made up the material.

V gave up 4 bases and J gave up 6 bases; unmatched junction bases: 6. The CDR3 has 14 amino acids. The germline gives CDR1 SEHNR, CDR2 FQNEAQ (reference sequence). Authors' processing steps: Amplification from reference gene primers served as the basis for estimated nucleated cell counts. Data came from immunoSEQ multiplex PCR; TCRdb stores just in-frame clones and leaves some out. D and trimming were read from the DNA, whereas the V and J calls and clone size are those reported in that table. The sample comprises a few hundred thousand clones, roughly 82% of which are singletons, and over 10% rests with the top ten.

The TCR sequence derives from a human donor in a cohort sampled during active COVID-19. This chain connects TRBV7-9 to TRBJ2-7; TRBD2 aligns across 10 bases. Sequencing was performed on peripheral blood. The CDR3 sequence is CASSSASGRSEQYF. The CDR3 DNA reads as TGTGCCAGCAGCTCGGCTAGCGGGAGAAGCGAGCAGTACTTC.